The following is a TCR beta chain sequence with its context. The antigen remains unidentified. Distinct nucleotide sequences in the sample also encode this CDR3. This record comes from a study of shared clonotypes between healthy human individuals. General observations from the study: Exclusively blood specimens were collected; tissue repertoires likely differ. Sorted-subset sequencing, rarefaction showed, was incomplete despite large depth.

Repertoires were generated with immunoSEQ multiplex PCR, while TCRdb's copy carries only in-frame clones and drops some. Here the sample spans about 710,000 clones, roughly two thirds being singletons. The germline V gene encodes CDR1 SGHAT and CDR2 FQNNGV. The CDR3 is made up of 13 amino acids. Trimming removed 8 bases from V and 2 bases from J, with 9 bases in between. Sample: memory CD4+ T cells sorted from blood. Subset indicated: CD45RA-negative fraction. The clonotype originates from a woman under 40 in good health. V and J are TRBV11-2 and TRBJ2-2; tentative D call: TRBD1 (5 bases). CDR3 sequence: CASGTGNTGELFF. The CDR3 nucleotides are TGTGCCAGCGGAACAGGAAACACCGGGGAGCTGTTTTTT.